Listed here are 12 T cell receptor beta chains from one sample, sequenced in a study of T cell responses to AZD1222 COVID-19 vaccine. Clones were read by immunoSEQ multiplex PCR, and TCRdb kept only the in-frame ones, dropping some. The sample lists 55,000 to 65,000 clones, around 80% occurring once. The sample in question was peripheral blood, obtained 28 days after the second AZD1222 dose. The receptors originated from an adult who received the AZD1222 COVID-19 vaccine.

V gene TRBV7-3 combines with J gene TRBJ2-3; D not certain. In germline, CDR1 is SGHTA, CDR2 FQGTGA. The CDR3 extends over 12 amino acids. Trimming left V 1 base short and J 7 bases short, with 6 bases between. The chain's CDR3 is CASSLNRNTQYF. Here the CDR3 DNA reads TGTGCCAGCAGCTTAAACCGTAATACGCAGTATTTT.

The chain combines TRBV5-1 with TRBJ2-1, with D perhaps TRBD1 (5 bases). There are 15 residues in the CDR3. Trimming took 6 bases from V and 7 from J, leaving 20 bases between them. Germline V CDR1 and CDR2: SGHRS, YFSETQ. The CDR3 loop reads CASNLGQGAENEQFF. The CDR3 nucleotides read TGCGCCAGCAACCTGGGGCAGGGCGCCGAAAATGAGCAGTTCTTC.

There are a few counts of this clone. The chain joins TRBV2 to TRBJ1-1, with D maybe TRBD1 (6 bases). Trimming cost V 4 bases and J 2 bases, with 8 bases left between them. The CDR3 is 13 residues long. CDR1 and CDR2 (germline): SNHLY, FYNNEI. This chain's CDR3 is CASSGQANTEAFF. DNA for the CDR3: TGTGCCAGCAGTGGACAGGCAAACACTGAAGCTTTCTTT.

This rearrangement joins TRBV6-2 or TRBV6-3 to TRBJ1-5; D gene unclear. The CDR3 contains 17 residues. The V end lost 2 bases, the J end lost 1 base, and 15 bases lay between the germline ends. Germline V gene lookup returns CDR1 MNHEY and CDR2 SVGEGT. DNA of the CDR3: TGTGCCAGCAGTTACGATGATACTGGTTTGAGCAATCAGCCCCAGCATTTT. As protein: CASSYDDTGLSNQPQHF.

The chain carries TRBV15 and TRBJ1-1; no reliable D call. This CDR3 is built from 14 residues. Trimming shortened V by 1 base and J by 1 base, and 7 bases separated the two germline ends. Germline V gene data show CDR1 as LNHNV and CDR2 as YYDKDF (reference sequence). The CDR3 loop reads CATSRGVANTEAFF. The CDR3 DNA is TGTGCCACCAGCAGAGGGGTCGCGAACACTGAAGCTTTCTTT.

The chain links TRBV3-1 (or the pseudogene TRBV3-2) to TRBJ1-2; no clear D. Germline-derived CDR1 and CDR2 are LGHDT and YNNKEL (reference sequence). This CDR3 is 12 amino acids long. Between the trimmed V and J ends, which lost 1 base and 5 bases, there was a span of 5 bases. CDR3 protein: CASSQVEYGYTF. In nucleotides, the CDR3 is TGTGCCAGCAGCCAAGTCGAATATGGCTACACCTTC.

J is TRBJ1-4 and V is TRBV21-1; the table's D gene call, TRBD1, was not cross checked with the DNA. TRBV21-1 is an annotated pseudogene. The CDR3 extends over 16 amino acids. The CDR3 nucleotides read TGTGCCAGCAGCACCGTCGGGACAGATCTTAATGAAAAACTGTTTTTT. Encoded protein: CASSTVGTDLNEKLFF.

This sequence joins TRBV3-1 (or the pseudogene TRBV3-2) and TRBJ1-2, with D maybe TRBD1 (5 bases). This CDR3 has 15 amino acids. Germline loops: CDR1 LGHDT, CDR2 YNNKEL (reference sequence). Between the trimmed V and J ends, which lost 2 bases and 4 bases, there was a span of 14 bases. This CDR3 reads CASSQLAGSSYGYTF. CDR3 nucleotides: TGTGCCAGCAGCCAATTGGCAGGGTCTAGCTATGGCTACACCTTC.

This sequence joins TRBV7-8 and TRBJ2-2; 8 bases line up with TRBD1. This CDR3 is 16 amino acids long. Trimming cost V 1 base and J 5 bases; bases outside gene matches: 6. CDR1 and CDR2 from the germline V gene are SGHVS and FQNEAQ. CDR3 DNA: TGTGCCAGCAGCTTAGGCTTACACAGGGGGACCGGGGAGCTGTTTTTT. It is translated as CASSLGLHRGTGELFF. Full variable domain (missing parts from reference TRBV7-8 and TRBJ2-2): GAGVSQSPRYKVAKRGQDVALRCDPISGHVSLFWYQQALGQGPEFLTYFQNEAQLDKSGLPSDRFFAERPEGSVSTLKIQRTQQEDSAVYLCASSLGLHRGTGELFFGEGSRLTVL.

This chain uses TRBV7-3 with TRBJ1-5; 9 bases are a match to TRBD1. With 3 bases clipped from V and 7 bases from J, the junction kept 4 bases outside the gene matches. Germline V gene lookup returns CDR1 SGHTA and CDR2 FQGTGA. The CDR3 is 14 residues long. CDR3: CASSFTGGEQPQHF. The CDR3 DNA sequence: TGTGCCAGCAGCTTTACAGGGGGCGAACAGCCCCAGCATTTT.

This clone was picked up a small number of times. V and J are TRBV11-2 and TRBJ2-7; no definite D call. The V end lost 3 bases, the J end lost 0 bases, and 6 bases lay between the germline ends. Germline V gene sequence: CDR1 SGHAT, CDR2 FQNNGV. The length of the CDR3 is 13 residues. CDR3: CASSLAYSYEQYF. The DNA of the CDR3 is TGTGCCAGCAGCTTGGCCTACTCCTACGAGCAGTACTTC. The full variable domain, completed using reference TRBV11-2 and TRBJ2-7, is EAGVAQSPRYKIIEKRQSVAFWCNPISGHATLYWYQQILGQGPKLLIQFQNNGVVDDSQLPKDRFSAERLKGVDSTLKIQPAKLEDSAVYLCASSLAYSYEQYFGPGTRLTVT.

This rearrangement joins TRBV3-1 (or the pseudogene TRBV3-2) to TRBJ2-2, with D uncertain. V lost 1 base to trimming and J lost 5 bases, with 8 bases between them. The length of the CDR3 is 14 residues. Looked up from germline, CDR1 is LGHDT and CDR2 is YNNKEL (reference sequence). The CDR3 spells CASSQGPGTGELFF. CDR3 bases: TGTGCCAGCAGCCAAGGTCCTGGGACCGGGGAGCTGTTTTTT.